This TCR beta chain was captured in a study of blood T cell repertoires in COVID-19. Germline V gene lookup returns CDR1 LNHDA and CDR2 SQIVND (reference sequence). Trimming stripped 5 bases from V and 0 bases from J, with 10 bases between. The length of the CDR3 is 15 residues. In the study's own analysis: Reference gene primer amplification gave nucleated cell count estimates. Produced via immunoSEQ multiplex PCR; TCRdb's table is partial and in-frame only. That table furnishes V, J and clone size, whereas the DNA furnished D and trimming. The table lists some 60,000 clones, around 90% of them singletons.

V and J are TRBV19 and TRBJ1-4, with TRBD1 as a possible D gene (6 bases). The clonotype comes from a human donor with active COVID-19. The donor label of this sample is uncertain. Source material: peripheral blood. The chain's CDR3 is CASSLRQATNEKLFF. For the CDR3, the DNA is TGTGCCAGTAGTCTCCGACAGGCAACTAATGAAAAACTGTTTTTT.